Detailed here is one T cell receptor (beta chain). Its target antigen remains unknown. The sample holds no much larger clone one base away, and base qualities are not on file. Relative to germline, V is missing 5 bases and J is missing 6 bases, with 14 bases of the junction outside any gene match. The germline V gene (reference sequence) provides CDR1 LNHDA and CDR2 SQIVND. The CDR3 spans 16 residues, from the cysteine through the phenylalanine. The DNA shown is the 48-base CDR3, in frame from base 1. The data are from a study of blood T cell repertoires in COVID-19 (dated by TCRdb to about 2020). Background for the entire study: Collaborator samples came from the United States, Italy and Spain and covered acute and convalescent phases of COVID-19. The material from the prospective study consisted of cDNA or gDNA derived from T cells, B-cell-depleted T cells, or PBMCs. Subjects who had been exposed to COVID-19, were actively infected with it, or had recovered from it provided the deeply sampled blood TCRbeta repertoires that made up the dataset. A freely available public database, intended as a resource for researchers studying the immune response to SARS-CoV-2, is where the repertoires were released. Samples came from the ongoing ImmuneRACE study (first 160 participants) plus 1,254 subjects from 6 global collaborators. A de-identified subject ID, COVID-19 status, age in years and sex were almost always included in the sample metadata. Where available, HLA class I and class II types were taken from metadata supplied by the sample provider and were not determined by assay-based typing.

Here is what the overall study found, with its caveats: Clinical and demographic metadata were provided uncurated, with the amount varying by source and participant.

Collaborating institutions collected whole blood in K2EDTA tubes following their own protocols. For TCRbeta analysis, collaborator samples were shipped as frozen whole blood, as isolated PBMCs, or as DNA extracted from either sample type. TCRbeta CDR3 regions were amplified from genomic DNA by means of the immunoSEQ Assay, a bias-controlled multiplex PCR. On the authors' methods: Within the assay, amplification of reference gene primers was used to estimate how many nucleated cells each sample contained. To quantify the absolute abundance of each unique TCRbeta CDR3 rearrangement, sequence reads were collapsed and filtered. For each sample, productive Simpson clonality was calculated as the square root of Simpson's diversity index across productive rearrangements. The clones in this table, taken by TCRdb from immuneACCESS, are in-frame only. Not every clone is retained; where verified, under half of the shortfall comes from an unresolved V gene, and the cause of the rest is unknown. V, J and clone size are taken as reported in that table, and D and trimming were inferred from the DNA itself. A total of some 160,000 clones appear in this sample, under 85% of them only once. The ten largest clonotypes hold over 8.5% of the sample.

The sequence is built from TRBV19 and TRBJ1-1, with 8 bases in between that match TRBD1. This sequence originates from a man in his forties or fifties with active or convalescent COVID-19. The sample comprised peripheral blood. This receptor has the CDR3 CASSSGQGSPRAEAFF. The nucleotide sequence reads as follows: TGTGCCAGTAGTTCCGGACAGGGATCCCCTAGGGCTGAAGCTTTCTTT.